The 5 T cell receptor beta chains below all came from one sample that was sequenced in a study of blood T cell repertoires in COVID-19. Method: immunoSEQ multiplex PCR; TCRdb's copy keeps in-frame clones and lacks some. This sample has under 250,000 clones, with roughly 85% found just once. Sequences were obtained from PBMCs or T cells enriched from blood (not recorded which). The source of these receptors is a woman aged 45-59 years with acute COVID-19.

The CDR3 spells CSVGTSGGFTDTQYF. As DNA, the CDR3 is TGCAGCGTGGGGACTAGCGGGGGGTTCACAGATACGCAGTATTTT. This rearrangement joins TRBV29-1 to TRBJ2-3; 15 positions match TRBD2. Trimming removed 6 bases from V and 2 bases from J; junction bases left unmatched: 3. CDR3 length: 15 residues. Germline loops: CDR1 SQVTM, CDR2 ANQGSEA.

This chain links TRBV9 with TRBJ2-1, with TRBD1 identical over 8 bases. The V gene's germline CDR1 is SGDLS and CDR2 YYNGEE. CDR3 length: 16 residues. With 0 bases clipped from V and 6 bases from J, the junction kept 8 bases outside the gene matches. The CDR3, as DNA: TGTGCCAGCAGCGTAGGTCGGCGACAGGGGCTCAATGAGCAGTTCTTC. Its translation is CASSVGRRQGLNEQFF.

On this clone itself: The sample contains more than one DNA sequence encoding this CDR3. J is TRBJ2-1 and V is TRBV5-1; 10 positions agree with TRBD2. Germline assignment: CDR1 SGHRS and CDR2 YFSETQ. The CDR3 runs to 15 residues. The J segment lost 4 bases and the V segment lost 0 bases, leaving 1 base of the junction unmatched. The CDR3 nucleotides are TGCGCCAGCAGCTTGGAACTAGCGGGGTACAATGAGCAGTTCTTC. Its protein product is CASSLELAGYNEQFF.

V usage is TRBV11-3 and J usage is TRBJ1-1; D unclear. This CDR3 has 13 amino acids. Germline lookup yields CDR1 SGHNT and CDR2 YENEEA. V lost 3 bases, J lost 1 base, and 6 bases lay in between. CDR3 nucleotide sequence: TGTGCCAGCAGCTTTGCAGGGAACACTGAAGCTTTCTTT. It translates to CASSFAGNTEAFF.

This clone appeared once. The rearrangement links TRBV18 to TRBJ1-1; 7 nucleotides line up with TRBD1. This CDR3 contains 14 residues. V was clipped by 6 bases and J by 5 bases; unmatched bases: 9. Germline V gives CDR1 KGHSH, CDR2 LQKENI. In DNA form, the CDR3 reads TGTGCCAGCTCGTACACAGGGGAGAGGACTGAAGCTTTCTTT. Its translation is CASSYTGERTEAFF.